The next 28 T cell receptor beta chains were all read from a single sample in a study of OX40 agonist ivuxolimab in advanced cancers. Clones were read by immunoSEQ multiplex PCR, and TCRdb kept only the in-frame ones, dropping some. Among some 77,000 clones listed, 92% were seen once. This specimen consisted of CD4+ or CD8+ T cells sorted from blood, obtained in a trial of the OX40 agonist ivuxolimab. The source is an adult with an advanced solid tumor such as melanoma, head and neck, liver or kidney cancer.

The chain employs TRBV7-2 and TRBJ2-2; either TRBD1 or TRBD2 may fit D (6 bases each). V dropped 7 bases and J dropped 6 bases, with 18 bases sitting between them. The CDR3 runs 15 residues. Germline V gene lookup returns CDR1 SGHTA and CDR2 FQGNSA. The CDR3 loop is CASTARGALSGELFF. In DNA, the CDR3 is TGTGCCAGCACAGCTAGGGGGGCTTTGTCCGGGGAGCTGTTTTTT.

The chain joins TRBV7-9 to TRBJ2-7; 8 positions match TRBD2. V shed 8 bases, J shed 4 bases, and the junction held 10 bases outside the gene matches. This CDR3 region has 14 residues. Looked up from germline, CDR1 is SEHNR and CDR2 is FQNEAQ (reference sequence). The CDR3 protein is CASATSVISYEQYF. The CDR3 region has the DNA TGTGCCAGCGCGACTAGCGTTATTTCATACGAGCAGTACTTC.

The V call is TRBV15, the J call TRBJ1-6, with D uncertain. The CDR3 runs to 13 residues. In germline, CDR1 is LNHNV, CDR2 YYDKDF (reference sequence). V dropped 8 bases and J dropped 6 bases, with 11 bases sitting between them. The CDR3 DNA reads TGTGCCACCGGGTTGGGTGGTAATTCACCCCTCCACTTT. Amino acids: CATGLGGNSPLHF.

The chain has TRBV19 and TRBJ1-2; D gene unclear. Trimming cost V 2 bases and J 2 bases, with 12 bases left between them. CDR3 length equals 15 residues. Germline loops: CDR1 LNHDA, CDR2 SQIVND (reference sequence). CDR3 coding DNA: TGTGCCAGTAGTATAAGTTCGGCAGTAAACTATGGCTACACCTTC. Translating it yields CASSISSAVNYGYTF.

The chain joins TRBV19 to TRBJ2-1; 9 bases align to TRBD1. CDR3 length: 15 amino acids. Trimming at V came to 10 bases and at J to 6 bases, leaving 13 bases not matched to a gene. CDR1 LNHDA and CDR2 SQIVND come from the germline V gene (reference sequence). The CDR3 spells CATINRGQGGNEQFF. The CDR3 DNA reads as TGTGCCACCATAAACAGGGGGCAGGGGGGCAATGAGCAGTTCTTC.

This chain connects TRBV20-1 to TRBJ2-7; no clear D gene. This CDR3 has 11 residues. Germline CDR1 reads DFQATT; CDR2 reads SNEGSKA (reference sequence). Trimming left V 1 base short and J 4 bases short, with 5 bases between. In DNA, the CDR3 is TGCAGTGCTAGAGCCGGATACGAGCAGTACTTC. Its translation: CSARAGYEQYF.

The chain employs TRBV7-2 and TRBJ2-1; 9 bases fit TRBD2. The V and J ends lost 4 bases and 5 bases, in that order; junction bases with no gene match: 6. This CDR3 contains 15 residues. In germline, CDR1 is SGHTA, CDR2 FQGNSA. CDR3 coding DNA: TGTGCCAGCAGCTCCTTGACTAGCGGTCACAATGAGCAGTTCTTC. This translates into CASSSLTSGHNEQFF.

The chain is built from TRBV4-1 and TRBJ2-1, with 8 nucleotides matching TRBD2. The J segment lost 5 bases and the V segment lost 1 base, leaving 10 bases of the junction unmatched. CDR3 length: 17 residues. Germline assignment: CDR1 MGHRA and CDR2 YSYEKL. This chain's CDR3 is CASSQVVPPGGDNEQFF. For the CDR3, the DNA is TGCGCCAGCAGCCAAGTTGTCCCCCCGGGAGGGGACAATGAGCAGTTCTTC.

The chain recombines TRBV6-5 with TRBJ1-1; 8 bases line up with TRBD1. Germline loops: CDR1 MNHEY, CDR2 SVGAGI. The V and J ends lost 7 bases and 0 bases, in that order; junction bases with no gene match: 7. The CDR3 length is 15 residues. The CDR3 DNA reads TGTGCCAGCATGTCCAGGGGGCATCTGAACACTGAAGCTTTCTTT. It yields the protein CASMSRGHLNTEAFF.

The chain has TRBV19 and TRBJ1-5; 7 positions match TRBD1. Germline loops: CDR1 LNHDA, CDR2 SQIVND (reference sequence). This CDR3 has 13 amino acids. Trimming took 9 bases from V and 4 from J; bases not matched to a gene: 6. This chain's CDR3 is CASSGTENQPQHF. The CDR3 coding sequence is TGTGCCAGCTCCGGGACAGAGAATCAGCCCCAGCATTTT.

The sample holds a few counts of this clone. V and J are TRBV11-2 and TRBJ2-7; unclear D gene. The CDR3 consists of 16 residues. Per the germline V gene, CDR1 is SGHAT and CDR2 is FQNNGV. Trimming removed 4 bases at V and 0 bases at J, with 16 bases between. The CDR3 nucleotides read TGTGCCAGCAGCTCCGCGCTAAGGACCTACTCCTACGAGCAGTACTTC. Translation gives CASSSALRTYSYEQYF.

The chain has TRBV6-5 and TRBJ2-1; 9 bases map to TRBD1. Trimming removed 4 bases from V and 7 bases from J; junction bases left unmatched: 11. Germline V gene sequence: CDR1 MNHEY, CDR2 SVGAGI. This CDR3 contains 16 residues. CDR3 residues: CASSWLGTGSANEQFF. In DNA, the CDR3 is TGTGCCAGCAGTTGGCTCGGGACAGGGAGTGCGAATGAGCAGTTCTTC.

The V call is TRBV13, the J call TRBJ2-5, with 7 bases identical to TRBD2. Germline assignment: CDR1 PRHDT and CDR2 FYEKMQ (reference sequence). V shed 3 bases and J 3 bases; nucleotides not matched to a gene: 4. There are 14 residues in the CDR3. CDR3 region: CASSLSSGKETQYF. The CDR3, as DNA: TGTGCCAGCAGCTTGTCTAGCGGAAAAGAGACCCAGTACTTC. Full variable domain (remainder filled in from reference TRBV13 and TRBJ2-5): AAGVIQSPRHLIKEKRETATLKCYPIPRHDTVYWYQQGPGQDPQFLISFYEKMQSDKGSIPDRFSAQQFSDYHSELNMSSLELGDSALYFCASSLSSGKETQYFGPGTRLLVL.

The rearrangement joins TRBV4-1 to TRBJ1-2; 7 bases map to TRBD1. The germline V gene encodes CDR1 MGHRA and CDR2 YSYEKL. After removal of 1 base from V and 6 bases from J, the junction contained 5 bases not matched to a gene. This CDR3 contains 14 residues. CDR3 sequence reads: CASSQVDGTDGYTF. The CDR3 DNA reads as TGCGCCAGCAGCCAAGTAGACGGGACAGATGGCTACACCTTC.

This chain connects TRBV6-6 to TRBJ1-3; no firm D call. Germline values: CDR1 MNHNY, CDR2 SVGAGI (reference sequence). The CDR3 has 15 amino acids. Trimming stripped 5 bases from V and 1 base from J, with 12 bases between. The CDR3 loop reads CASSQDPGSGNTIYF. CDR3 in DNA: TGTGCCAGCAGTCAAGATCCGGGGTCTGGAAACACCATATATTTT.

The chain uses TRBV2 and TRBJ2-7; 10 positions match TRBD2. Germline assignment: CDR1 SNHLY and CDR2 FYNNEI. The length of the CDR3 is 17 residues. J lost 0 bases, V lost 5 bases, and 10 bases had no gene match. Written as DNA, the CDR3 is TGTGCCAGCAGTACCTCTAAGAGCGGGGGGGACTCCTACGAGCAGTACTTC. It encodes CASSTSKSGGDSYEQYF.

This chain connects TRBV27 to TRBJ2-1, with D unclear. Germline V lookup: CDR1 MNHEY, CDR2 SMNVEV (reference sequence). The CDR3 consists of 13 residues. V was pared by 3 bases and J by 6 bases, with 9 bases between. CDR3 sequence: CASSFSPSNEQFF. CDR3 nucleotide sequence: TGTGCCAGCAGTTTTAGTCCCTCCAATGAGCAGTTCTTC.

V and J are TRBV7-8 and TRBJ2-7; D possibly corresponds to TRBD1 (5 bases). This CDR3 has 14 residues. The germline CDR1 and CDR2 sequences are SGHVS and FQNEAQ. The germline V and J ends were trimmed by 5 bases and 0 bases, with 11 bases remaining between them. In DNA, the CDR3 is TGTGCCAGCAGCCCTCCAGGGCTCTCCTACGAGCAGTACTTC. Translating gives CASSPPGLSYEQYF.

The genes are TRBV27 and TRBJ2-7, with D unresolved. The V and J ends lost 6 bases and 3 bases respectively, with 12 bases between them. Germline V gene sequence: CDR1 MNHEY, CDR2 SMNVEV (reference sequence). The CDR3 has 13 residues. CDR3 DNA: TGTGCCAGCAGCACGGCCCCTATCTACGAGCAGTACTTC. This translates into CASSTAPIYEQYF.

This rearrangement joins TRBV13 to TRBJ2-7; D not resolved. In germline, CDR1 is PRHDT, CDR2 FYEKMQ (reference sequence). This CDR3 is 13 amino acids long. The V end was cut by 2 bases, the J end by 3 bases, with 8 bases between. CDR3 sequence: CASSLKNSYEQYF. The CDR3 DNA reads as TGTGCCAGCAGCTTAAAGAACAGCTACGAGCAGTACTTC.

This clone was counted a few times. The chain carries TRBV4-1 and TRBJ1-5, with D hard to call. The CDR3 totals 17 residues. Trimming removed 4 bases from V and 3 bases from J, with 19 bases in between. The germline CDR1 and CDR2 sequences are MGHRA and YSYEKL. As DNA, the CDR3 is TGCGCCAGCAGCCCCTACTGGGAGGGCACTACCAATCAGCCCCAGCATTTT. Translated, it gives CASSPYWEGTTNQPQHF.

The rearrangement joins TRBV11-2 to TRBJ2-3; a weak D match, TRBD2 (5 bases). The CDR3 spans 15 residues. Germline values: CDR1 SGHAT, CDR2 FQNNGV. V lost 4 bases and J lost 3, with 14 bases in between. The CDR3 reads CASSSTPTRTDTQYF. CDR3 in DNA: TGTGCCAGCAGCTCTACTCCAACTAGAACAGATACGCAGTATTTT.

Note on this clone: Other nucleotide sequences from this sample produce the same CDR3. This chain connects TRBV7-9 to TRBJ2-7; 9 bases match TRBD1. The CDR3 runs to 14 residues. CDR1 and CDR2 (germline): SEHNR, FQNEAQ (reference sequence). The ends lost 2 bases at V and 3 bases at J; junction bases unmatched: 2. The CDR3 is CASSLTGGGYEQYF. For the CDR3, the DNA is TGTGCCAGCAGCTTAACAGGGGGCGGCTACGAGCAGTACTTC.

The rearrangement links TRBV11-2 to TRBJ2-7; D perhaps matches TRBD1 (6 bases). CDR1 is SGHAT and CDR2 is FQNNGV in the germline V gene. The CDR3 consists of 12 residues. Trimming pared 1 base from V and 7 bases from J, leaving 8 bases between. CDR3 residues: CASSLGDTEQYF. The CDR3 bases are TGTGCCAGCAGCTTAGGGGACACTGAGCAGTACTTC.

The chain employs TRBV7-6 and TRBJ2-3; either TRBD1 or TRBD2 may fit D (5 bases each). This CDR3 is 14 amino acids long. Germline CDR1 and CDR2: SGHVS and FNYEAQ. V lost 2 bases to trimming and J lost 0 bases, with 6 bases between them. The CDR3 sequence is CASSLRDSTDTQYF. In nucleotides, the CDR3 is TGTGCCAGCAGCTTAAGGGACAGCACAGATACGCAGTATTTT.

This clone was seen only once. The J gene is TRBJ2-1, the V gene TRBV21-1; whether TRBD1, the table's D call, matches the DNA was not checked. TRBV21-1 is shown as a pseudogene. The CDR3 consists of 18 residues. The CDR3, as DNA: TGTGCCAGCAAACCGGGACAGGGCACCAATCCTCCCTACAATGAGCAGTTCTTC. It specifies CASKPGQGTNPPYNEQFF.

The rearrangement joins TRBV5-6 to TRBJ1-2; D call uncertain. The germline CDR1 and CDR2 sequences are SGHDT and YYEEEE. This CDR3 is 10 amino acids long. The V end lost 2 bases, the J end lost 8 bases, and 4 bases lay between the germline ends. In DNA, the CDR3 is TGTGCCAGCAGCTTTCAGGGCTACACCTTC. It is translated as CASSFQGYTF.

This chain joins TRBV11-2 and TRBJ2-5, with 7 bases that match TRBD1. The CDR3 is 15 residues long. Trimming took 2 bases from V and 3 from J; bases not matched to a gene: 6. Germline V gene lookup returns CDR1 SGHAT and CDR2 FQNNGV. The CDR3 here is CASSLLSQGEETQYF. CDR3 coding DNA: TGTGCCAGCAGCTTACTTAGCCAGGGGGAAGAGACCCAGTACTTC.